These T cell receptor beta chains were read from a single sample in a study of T-cell memory formation after mild COVID-19. TCRdb analysed the 5' RACE reads with MiXCR anew, one entry per CDR3 protein. The data hold about 350,000 distinct CDR3 sequences, with roughly 13% observed a single time. Sequenced sample: PBMCs or a T cell subset sorted from them (not recorded which). The origin of the receptors is a man younger than 30 who had mild COVID-19 (a few samples of this study predate the infection). Cell type and time point are not known. The CDR3 runs from the conserved cysteine through the conserved F or W. D genes are given only for firm matches. The size entry is marked missing in some rows and otherwise reads once, few, many or a size class.

TRBD1,TRBJ1-1,.,TRBV2,TGTGCCACCCCCCACCGGGGACAGATGTACACTGAAGCTTTCTTT,CATPHRGQMYTEAFF
.,TRBJ2-3,few,TRBV6-5,TGTGCCAGCAGTTACTCTGGTTACACAGATACGCAGTATTTT,CASSYSGYTDTQYF
TRBD2,TRBJ2-5,.,TRBV7-2,TGTGCCAGCAGCTTAGAGCCGGGGGGTCTTAAAGAGACCCAGTACTTC,CASSLEPGGLKETQYF
TRBD1,TRBJ2-3,few,TRBV7-2,TGTGCCAGCAGCTTACTCCGTCGTGACAGGGCAAAAGATACGCAGTATTTT,CASSLLRRDRAKDTQYF
.,TRBJ2-5,.,TRBV30,TGTGCCTGGAGTGGGGGGGCCGGTCCCTGGGAGACCCCGTACTTC,CAWSGGAGPWETPYF
.,TRBJ2-3,many,TRBV6-5,TGTGCCAGCACCAGTTCCACAGATACGCAGTATTTT,CASTSSTDTQYF
TRBD1,TRBJ2-5,.,TRBV5-1,TGCGCCAGCAGCTTCGGACAGGGGATTGTGAGCCAAGAGACCCAGTACTTC,CASSFGQGIVSQETQYF
.,TRBJ2-1,few,TRBV7-2,TGTGCCAGCAGCTTAGATCTAGGCAATGAGCAGTTCTTC,CASSLDLGNEQFF
TRBD1,TRBJ2-7,few,TRBV5-5,TGTGCCAGCAGCTTAGGACAGGGAAGTCCGCAGTACTTC,CASSLGQGSPQYF
.,TRBJ1-2,few,TRBV7-6,TGTGCCAGCAGCTTAAATGGAGATGGCTACACCTTC,CASSLNGDGYTF
.,TRBJ2-7,.,TRBV4-1,TGCGCCAGCAGCCAAGAGAGCGTCAGGGCCAACTACGAGCAGTACTTC,CASSQESVRANYEQYF
.,TRBJ2-7,.,TRBV27,TGTGCCAGCAGTTCCTCGGGGTCGCCACGGTACGAGCAGTACTTC,CASSSSGSPRYEQYF
TRBD1,TRBJ1-1,.,TRBV12-3/TRBV12-4,TGTGCCAGCAGTGAACAGGGGGTAGACACTGAAGCTTTCTTT,CASSEQGVDTEAFF
.,TRBJ1-1,many,TRBV7-2,TGTGCCAGCAGCCGGGGGGGCACTGAAGCTTTCTTT,CASSRGGTEAFF
.,TRBJ2-1,few,TRBV6-5,TGTGCCAGCAGCCACGGGACTGGGGTGGGTGAGCAGTTCTTC,CASSHGTGVGEQFF
.,TRBJ2-7,few,TRBV6-6,TGTGCCAGCAGGGACCCACTAGTGCGGAGAAAGCAGTACTTC,CASRDPLVRRKQYF
TRBD1,TRBJ1-1,.,TRBV5-1,TGCGCCAGCAGCTTGTTCCAGGGGGCCGCTGAAGCTTTCTTT,CASSLFQGAAEAFF
.,TRBJ2-5,.,TRBV18,TGTGCCAGCTCACCCCCAGTACAGCAAGAGACCCAGTACTTC,CASSPPVQQETQYF
TRBD2,TRBJ2-1,few,TRBV9,TGTGCCAGCAGCCCAGGCGGGGGGGGCCTCCCATCAGCGCAGTTCTTC,CASSPGGGGLPSAQFF
.,TRBJ2-2,few,TRBV24-1,TGTGCCACCAGTGATTTGCAGAGGGCGAACACCGGGGAGCTGTTTTTT,CATSDLQRANTGELFF
TRBD2,TRBJ2-1,.,TRBV9,TGTGCCAGCAGCGACCAACCGGGGGGGCAACAGTTCTTC,CASSDQPGGQQFF
TRBD1,TRBJ2-4,few,TRBV14,TGTGCCAGCAGCCTGGACAGGGGTGCTCAGTACTTC,CASSLDRGAQYF
.,TRBJ2-7,.,TRBV12-3/TRBV12-4,TGTGCCAGCAACCTACAGGGTTCCCTCTACGAGCAGTACTTC,CASNLQGSLYEQYF
.,TRBJ2-1,.,TRBV5-4,TGTGCCAGCAGCTCCTATGAGGGGGGGCCTAATGAGCAGTTCTTC,CASSSYEGGPNEQFF